This entry features one TCR beta chain sequence. Unmatched junction bases numbered 11, after V lost 6 bases and J lost 7 bases. The CDR3 extends over 16 amino acids. The germline V gene has CDR1 MNHNS and CDR2 SASEGT. Regarding time point: newly diagnosed GD, antithyroid drugs for less than 3 months. TCR sequences were obtained from RNA taken from PBMCs. Library construction for TCR beta used iRepertoire HTBI primers and Arm-PCR of CDR3 regions. TCRdb processed the multiplex PCR reads anew with MiXCR; each CDR3 protein has one entry. This table has about 530,000 distinct CDR3 sequences, around 16% appearing once. The sample originates from a study of regulatory T cells in long-lasting Graves disease. Background on the study: The antithyroid drugs taken by newly diagnosed Graves' patients had been used for under 3 months.

The data were also submitted as part of a second study, on T cells in Graves' hyperthyroidism and ophthalmopathy. That source reports: Any patient presenting with uncontrolled infection, other autoimmune disease, pregnancy or lactation was left out.

The clonotype originates from a woman aged 40-60 years with Graves disease. The sequences come from peripheral blood mononuclear cells (PBMCs), collected at new diagnosis, from a patient treated with antithyroid drugs. The chain employs TRBV6-1 and TRBJ2-3, with TRBD2 matching 12 bases. The CDR3 DNA sequence: TGTGCCAGCAGCGCCCCTAGCGGGGGGGCCGATTATACGCAGTATTTT. Encoded protein: CASSAPSGGADYTQYF.